This paragraph reports one TCR beta chain. What it binds is unknown. The sample originates from a study of CD8+ T cells in alopecia areata. Whole-study findings and limits: Scalp clonality decreased significantly with tofacitinib, and so did expanded CD8+ clones among the top 100.

The treatment: oral pan-JAK inhibitor, 5-10 mg twice daily. T lymphocytes (CD4+ and CD8+) were sorted from PBMCs. RNA, once extracted, was reverse transcribed into cDNA for use as the sequencing template. Measured with immunoSEQ multiplex PCR; TCRdb has only the in-frame clones, and not every one. The sample lists some 42,000 clones, 80% to 95% occurring once. Germline CDR1 is SEHNR and CDR2 is FQNEAQ (reference sequence). The CDR3 totals 15 residues. V was cut by 1 base and J by 0 bases, with 7 bases left in between. The chain carries TRBV7-9 and TRBJ2-4; D not resolved. This specimen consisted of CD8+ T cells sorted from blood, obtained at week 24, from a patient treated with tofacitinib. The TCR originated in a human donor with alopecia areata. This CDR3 reads CASSLGQSAKNIQYF. CDR3 DNA sequence: TGTGCCAGCAGCTTAGGCCAGTCAGCCAAAAACATTCAGTACTTC.